This T cell receptor (beta chain) was recorded in a study of prognosis after radiotherapy for stage I lung cancer. Study-level background: All non-small cell lung cancer patients were considered medically inoperable. Study-wide results and limits: Median unique TCR clone counts of around 10,000 versus 6,900 showed a fall after stereotactic body radiation therapy. Patients who developed distant metastases had lower Shannon entropy after stereotactic body radiation therapy.

This CDR3 has 13 amino acids. Germline V gene data show CDR1 as SQVTM and CDR2 as ANQGSEA. After removal of 4 bases from V and 7 bases from J, the junction contained 5 bases not matched to a gene. This clonotype occurred many times. Its specificity is unknown. Genomic DNA was subjected to two-round multiplex PCR for amplification of TCR beta CDR3. Each TRBV and TRBJ gene had its own primer in the first PCR round. TCRdb reprocessed the multiplex PCR reads via MiXCR and lists one record per CDR3 protein. This table has 25,000 to 35,000 distinct CDR3 sequences, about 39% appearing once. The input for sequencing was PBMCs, taken before or after stereotactic body radiation therapy (not recorded which). The chain uses TRBV29-1 and TRBJ1-5, with TRBD1 identical over 9 bases. This TCR was sampled from a donor over 45 with non-small cell lung cancer. CDR3 protein: CSVATGGGQPQHF. For the CDR3, the DNA is TGCAGCGTTGCTACAGGGGGCGGGCAGCCCCAGCATTTT.